These 3 T cell receptor beta chains were sequenced from one sample in a study of blood T cell repertoires in COVID-19. Generated by immunoSEQ multiplex PCR, the TCRdb table keeps only in-frame clones and is missing some. The data show around 250,000 clones, with roughly 84% seen just once and 3.1% held by the top ten. The sequencing input was peripheral blood. The receptor source for this set is a woman aged 18-35 years with acute or convalescent COVID-19.

The V and J genes are TRBV30 and TRBJ2-1; 10 bases line up with TRBD2. The CDR3 has 17 residues. The V segment lost 2 bases and the J segment 7 bases; nucleotides outside the gene matches: 14. Germline V CDR1 and CDR2: GTSNPN, SVGIG (reference sequence). CDR3 sequence reads: CAWSLDPSGSLGNEQFF. The CDR3 DNA is TGTGCCTGGAGTCTAGACCCTAGCGGGAGCCTCGGGAATGAGCAGTTCTTC.

This clone was seen once. CDR3 DNA sequence: TGTGCCATCAGTGGGGGAGACAGGGAAGGTGGCTACACCTTC. Translated: CAISGGDREGGYTF. The genes are TRBV10-3 and TRBJ1-2, with 7 positions matching TRBD1. CDR1 and CDR2 from the germline V gene are ENHRY and SYGVKD. This CDR3 is 14 amino acids long. J lost 7 bases, V lost 4 bases, and 9 bases had no gene match.

The genes are TRBV6-2 or TRBV6-3 and TRBJ2-7, with 7 bases matching TRBD2. J gave up 2 bases and V 2 bases, and 9 bases lay outside the gene matches. Germline lookup yields CDR1 MNHEY and CDR2 SVGEGT. The CDR3 sequence is 16 residues long. CDR3 nucleotide sequence: TGTGCCAGCAGTTACCCACGGACTAGTGGGGCCTACGAGCAGTACTTC. This encodes CASSYPRTSGAYEQYF.